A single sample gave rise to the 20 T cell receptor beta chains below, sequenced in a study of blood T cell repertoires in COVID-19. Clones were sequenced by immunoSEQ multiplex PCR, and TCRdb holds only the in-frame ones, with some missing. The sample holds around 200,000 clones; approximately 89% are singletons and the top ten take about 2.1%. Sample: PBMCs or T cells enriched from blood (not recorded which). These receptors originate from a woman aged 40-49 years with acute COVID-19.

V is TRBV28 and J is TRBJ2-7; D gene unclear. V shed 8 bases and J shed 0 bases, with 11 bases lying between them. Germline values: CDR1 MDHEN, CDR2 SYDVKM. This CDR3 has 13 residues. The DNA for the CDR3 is TGTGCCAGCCTTCCACGGAGCTCCTACGAGCAGTACTTC. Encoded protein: CASLPRSSYEQYF.

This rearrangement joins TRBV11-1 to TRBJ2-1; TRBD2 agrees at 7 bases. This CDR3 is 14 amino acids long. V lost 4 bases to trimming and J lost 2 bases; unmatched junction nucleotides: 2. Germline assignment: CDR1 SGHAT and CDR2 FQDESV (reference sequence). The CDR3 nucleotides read TGTGCCAGCAGCTATCTAGCGGCCTACAATGAGCAGTTCTTC. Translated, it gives CASSYLAAYNEQFF.

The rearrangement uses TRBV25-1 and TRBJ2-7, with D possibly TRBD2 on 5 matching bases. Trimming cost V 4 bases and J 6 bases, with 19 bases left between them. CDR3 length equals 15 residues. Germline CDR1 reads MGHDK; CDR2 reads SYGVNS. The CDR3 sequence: CASSALRGSISEQYF. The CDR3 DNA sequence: TGTGCCAGCAGTGCCCTCCGGGGAAGTATCTCCGAGCAGTACTTC.

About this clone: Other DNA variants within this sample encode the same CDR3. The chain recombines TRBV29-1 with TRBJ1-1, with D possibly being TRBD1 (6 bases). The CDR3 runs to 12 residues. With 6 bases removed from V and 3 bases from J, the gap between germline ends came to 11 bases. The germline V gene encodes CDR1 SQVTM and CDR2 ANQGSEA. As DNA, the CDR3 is TGCAGCGTAGATAACAGGGACACTGAAGCTTTCTTT. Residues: CSVDNRDTEAFF.

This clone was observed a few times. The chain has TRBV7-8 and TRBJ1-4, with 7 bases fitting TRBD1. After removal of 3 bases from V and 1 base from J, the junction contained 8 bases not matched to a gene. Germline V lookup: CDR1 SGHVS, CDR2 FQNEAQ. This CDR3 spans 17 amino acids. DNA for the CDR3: TGTGCCAGCAGCTTGGGTCAGGGGGTAATAACTAATGAAAAACTGTTTTTT. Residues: CASSLGQGVITNEKLFF.

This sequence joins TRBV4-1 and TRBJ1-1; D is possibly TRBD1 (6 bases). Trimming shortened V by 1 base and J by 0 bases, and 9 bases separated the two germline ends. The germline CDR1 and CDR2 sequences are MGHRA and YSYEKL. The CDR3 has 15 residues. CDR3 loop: CASSQVGGVNTEAFF. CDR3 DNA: TGCGCCAGCAGCCAAGTAGGGGGGGTGAACACTGAAGCTTTCTTT.

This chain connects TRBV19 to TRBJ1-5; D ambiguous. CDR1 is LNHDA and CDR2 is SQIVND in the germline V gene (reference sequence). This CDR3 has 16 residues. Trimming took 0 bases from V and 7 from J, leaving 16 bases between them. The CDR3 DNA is TGTGCCAGTAGTATAGATTGGGGTCGAGGGTTGCAGCCCCAGCATTTT. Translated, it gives CASSIDWGRGLQPQHF.

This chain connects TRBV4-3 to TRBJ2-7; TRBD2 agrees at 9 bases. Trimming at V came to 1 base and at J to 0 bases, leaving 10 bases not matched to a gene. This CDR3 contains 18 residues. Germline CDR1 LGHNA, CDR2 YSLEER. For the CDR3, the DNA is TGCGCCAGCAGCCAAGGCGTCCCCGGACTAGCGTCCTCCTACGAGCAGTACTTC. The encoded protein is CASSQGVPGLASSYEQYF.

In DNA form, the CDR3 reads TGTGCCAGCAGCTTGCTAGCGGGGGACACAGATACGCAGTATTTT. It is translated as CASSLLAGDTDTQYF. This sequence joins TRBV7-3 and TRBJ2-3; 10 nucleotides line up with TRBD2. The CDR3 sequence is 15 residues long. After removal of 3 bases from V and 2 bases from J, the junction contained 2 bases not matched to a gene. Germline lookup yields CDR1 SGHTA and CDR2 FQGTGA.

The CDR3 DNA reads TGTGCCAGTAGTATAACTTACGACACTGAAGCTTTCTTT. It yields the protein CASSITYDTEAFF. This chain uses TRBV19 with TRBJ1-1; no firm D call. V was pared by 2 bases and J by 3 bases, with 7 bases between. CDR3 length: 13 amino acids. Germline V CDR1 and CDR2: LNHDA, SQIVND (reference sequence).

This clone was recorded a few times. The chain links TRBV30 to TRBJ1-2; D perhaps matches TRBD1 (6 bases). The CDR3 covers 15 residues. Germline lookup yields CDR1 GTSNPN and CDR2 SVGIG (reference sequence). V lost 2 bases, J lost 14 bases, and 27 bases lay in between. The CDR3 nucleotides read TGTGCCTGGAGTTTAGGCGGACAGCCCGACTATTCGCGGACCTTC. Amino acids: CAWSLGGQPDYSRTF.

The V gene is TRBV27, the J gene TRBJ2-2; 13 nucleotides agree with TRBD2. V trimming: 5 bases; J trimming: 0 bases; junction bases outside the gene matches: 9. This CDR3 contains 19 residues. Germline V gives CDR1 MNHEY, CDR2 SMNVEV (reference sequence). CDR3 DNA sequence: TGTGCCAGCAGTCCGTACGGGACTAGCGGGGCCACGAACACCGGGGAGCTGTTTTTT. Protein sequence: CASSPYGTSGATNTGELFF.

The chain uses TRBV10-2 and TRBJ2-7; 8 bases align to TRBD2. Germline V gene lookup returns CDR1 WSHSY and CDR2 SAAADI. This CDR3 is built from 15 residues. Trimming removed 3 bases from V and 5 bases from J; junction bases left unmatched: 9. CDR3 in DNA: TGCGCCAGCAGTGAAGAGGGCGGGAGGTATGACGAGCAGTACTTC. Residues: CASSEEGGRYDEQYF.

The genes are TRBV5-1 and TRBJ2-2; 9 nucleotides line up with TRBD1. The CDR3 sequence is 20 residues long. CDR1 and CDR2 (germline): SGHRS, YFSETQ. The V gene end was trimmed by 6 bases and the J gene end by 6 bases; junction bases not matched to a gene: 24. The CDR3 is CASTLPEQGARSALPGELFF. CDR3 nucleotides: TGCGCCAGCACCCTTCCGGAACAGGGGGCGCGATCGGCGTTGCCCGGGGAGCTGTTTTTT.

DNA for the CDR3: TGTGCCAGCAGCCCGGACAGGGGGCTCGTAGGGACTGAAGCTTTCTTT. Translating gives CASSPDRGLVGTEAFF. The J gene is TRBJ1-1, the V gene TRBV4-2; 11 positions agree with TRBD1. Germline CDR1 and CDR2: LGHNA and YNFKEQ. This CDR3 spans 16 amino acids. Unmatched junction bases numbered 9, after V lost 4 bases and J lost 5 bases.

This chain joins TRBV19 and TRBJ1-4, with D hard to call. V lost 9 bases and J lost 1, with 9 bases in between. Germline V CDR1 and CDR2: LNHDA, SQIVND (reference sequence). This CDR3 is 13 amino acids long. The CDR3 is CASRRGTNEKLFF. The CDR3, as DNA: TGTGCCAGCCGTCGGGGAACTAATGAAAAACTGTTTTTT.

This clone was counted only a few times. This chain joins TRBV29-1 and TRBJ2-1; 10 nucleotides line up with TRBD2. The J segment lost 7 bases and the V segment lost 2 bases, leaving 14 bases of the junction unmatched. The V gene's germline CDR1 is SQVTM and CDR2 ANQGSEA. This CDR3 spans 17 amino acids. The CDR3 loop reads CSVEKGIRSSGRNEQFF. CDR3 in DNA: TGCAGCGTTGAAAAGGGAATTCGGTCTAGCGGGAGAAATGAGCAGTTCTTC.

The CDR3: CASRTTSAAAHEQYF. The CDR3 DNA sequence: TGTGCCAGCAGAACCACTAGCGCCGCGGCCCACGAGCAGTACTTC. The V gene is TRBV13, the J gene TRBJ2-7, with 7 bases that match TRBD2. Germline V gene lookup returns CDR1 PRHDT and CDR2 FYEKMQ (reference sequence). The CDR3 runs 15 residues. V was pared by 6 bases and J by 5 bases, with 13 bases of the junction left unmatched.

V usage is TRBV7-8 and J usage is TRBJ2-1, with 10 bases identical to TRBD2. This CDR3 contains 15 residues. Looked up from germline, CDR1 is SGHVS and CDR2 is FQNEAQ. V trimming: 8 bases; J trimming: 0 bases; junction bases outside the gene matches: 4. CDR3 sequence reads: CASSTSGISYNEQFF. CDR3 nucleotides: TGTGCCAGCTCAACTAGCGGGATCTCCTACAATGAGCAGTTCTTC.

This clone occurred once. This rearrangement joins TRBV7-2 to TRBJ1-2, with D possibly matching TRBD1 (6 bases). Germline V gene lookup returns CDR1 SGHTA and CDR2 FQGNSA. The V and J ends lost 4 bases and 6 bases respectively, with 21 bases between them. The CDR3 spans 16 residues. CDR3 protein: CASSSQIAGTSNGYTF. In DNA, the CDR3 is TGTGCCAGCAGCTCCCAAATAGCCGGGACATCCAATGGCTACACCTTC.